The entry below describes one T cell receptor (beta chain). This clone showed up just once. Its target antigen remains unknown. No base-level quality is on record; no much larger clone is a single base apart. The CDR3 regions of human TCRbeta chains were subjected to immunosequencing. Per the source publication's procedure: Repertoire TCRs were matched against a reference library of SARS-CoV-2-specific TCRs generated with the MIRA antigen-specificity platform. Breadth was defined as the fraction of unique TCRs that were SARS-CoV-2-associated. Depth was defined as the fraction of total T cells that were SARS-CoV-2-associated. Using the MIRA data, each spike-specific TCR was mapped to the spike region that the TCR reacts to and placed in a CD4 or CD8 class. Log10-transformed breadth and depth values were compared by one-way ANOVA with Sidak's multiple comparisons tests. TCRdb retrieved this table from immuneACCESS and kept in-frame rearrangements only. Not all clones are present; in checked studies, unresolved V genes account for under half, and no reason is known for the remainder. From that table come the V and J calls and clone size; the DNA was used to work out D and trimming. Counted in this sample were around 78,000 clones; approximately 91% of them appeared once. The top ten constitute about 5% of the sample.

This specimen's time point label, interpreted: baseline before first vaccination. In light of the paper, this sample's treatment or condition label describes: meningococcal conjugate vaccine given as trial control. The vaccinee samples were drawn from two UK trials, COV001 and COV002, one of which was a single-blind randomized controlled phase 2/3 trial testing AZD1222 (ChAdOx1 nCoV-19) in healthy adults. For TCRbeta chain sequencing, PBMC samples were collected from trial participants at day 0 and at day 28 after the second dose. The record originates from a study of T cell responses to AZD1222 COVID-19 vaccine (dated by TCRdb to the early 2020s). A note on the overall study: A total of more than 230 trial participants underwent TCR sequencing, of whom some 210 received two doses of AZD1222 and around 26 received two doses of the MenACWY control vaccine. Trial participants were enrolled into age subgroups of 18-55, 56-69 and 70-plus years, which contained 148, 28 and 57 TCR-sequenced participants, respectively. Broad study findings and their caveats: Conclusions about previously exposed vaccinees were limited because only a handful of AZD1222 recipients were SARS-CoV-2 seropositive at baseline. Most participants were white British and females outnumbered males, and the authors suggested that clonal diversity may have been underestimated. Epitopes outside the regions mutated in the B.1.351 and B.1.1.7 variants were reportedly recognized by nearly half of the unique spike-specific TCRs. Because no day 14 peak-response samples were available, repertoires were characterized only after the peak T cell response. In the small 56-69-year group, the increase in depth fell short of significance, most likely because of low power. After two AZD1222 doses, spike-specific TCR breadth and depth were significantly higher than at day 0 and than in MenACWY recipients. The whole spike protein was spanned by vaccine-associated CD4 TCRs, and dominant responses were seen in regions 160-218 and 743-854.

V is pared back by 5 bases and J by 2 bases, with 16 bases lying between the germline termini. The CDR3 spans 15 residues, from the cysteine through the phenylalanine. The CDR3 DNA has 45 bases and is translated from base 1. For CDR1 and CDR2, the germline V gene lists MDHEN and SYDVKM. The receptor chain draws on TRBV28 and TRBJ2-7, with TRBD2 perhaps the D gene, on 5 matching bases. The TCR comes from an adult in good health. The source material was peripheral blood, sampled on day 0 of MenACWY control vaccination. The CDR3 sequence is CASSNRDMAPYEQYF. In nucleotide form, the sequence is TGTGCCAGCAGTAATCGGGATATGGCACCCTACGAGCAGTACTTC.